The 18 T cell receptor beta chains below all came from one sample that was sequenced in a study of OX40 agonist ivuxolimab in advanced cancers. Produced via immunoSEQ multiplex PCR; TCRdb's table is partial and in-frame only. The sample yields more than 70,000 clones, 85% to 90% seen once. Specimen: CD4+ or CD8+ T cells sorted from blood, collected in a trial of the OX40 agonist ivuxolimab. The receptors come from an adult with an advanced solid tumor such as melanoma, head and neck, liver or kidney cancer.

This clone was observed once. The chain recombines TRBV4-1 with TRBJ1-4; the D gene is possibly TRBD1 (6 bases). The germline gives CDR1 MGHRA, CDR2 YSYEKL. The CDR3 is 15 amino acids. V dropped 1 base and J dropped 5 bases, with 11 bases sitting between them. CDR3 sequence reads: CASSQGAGANEKLFF. CDR3 nucleotide sequence: TGCGCCAGCAGCCAAGGGGCAGGGGCGAATGAAAAACTGTTTTTT.

V usage is TRBV7-9 and J usage is TRBJ2-3, with D possibly TRBD2 on 5 matching bases. V gave up 4 bases and J gave up 2 bases, with 13 bases separating them. The CDR3 contains 15 residues. Germline V gene sequence: CDR1 SEHNR, CDR2 FQNEAQ (reference sequence). This CDR3 reads CASSSDGELTDTQYF. CDR3 coding DNA: TGTGCCAGCAGCTCCGACGGGGAACTCACAGATACGCAGTATTTT.

This clone has a single count. V gene TRBV6-6 combines with J gene TRBJ2-7; possible D gene TRBD2, 6 bases. In germline, CDR1 is MNHNY, CDR2 SVGAGI (reference sequence). The CDR3 contains 13 residues. The V and J ends lost 6 bases and 6 bases respectively, with 15 bases between them. The CDR3 coding sequence is TGTGCCAGCAGCCACACGGAGGGCTTCGAGCAGTACTTC. This sequence encodes CASSHTEGFEQYF.

V usage is TRBV15 and J usage is TRBJ1-5, with D tentatively TRBD1 (5 bases). In germline, CDR1 is LNHNV, CDR2 YYDKDF (reference sequence). The germline V and J ends were trimmed by 0 bases and 5 bases, with 8 bases remaining between them. CDR3 length: 14 residues. The CDR3 DNA sequence: TGTGCCACCAGCAGAGATTTGGGGGATCAGCCCCAGCATTTT. It translates to CATSRDLGDQPQHF.

The sample holds one count of this clone. The sample contains more than one DNA sequence encoding this CDR3. The chain carries TRBV27 and TRBJ2-5, with 14 bases that match TRBD2. Germline CDR1 reads MNHEY; CDR2 reads SMNVEV (reference sequence). This CDR3 is built from 15 residues. V shed 6 bases, J shed 5 bases, and the junction held 5 bases outside the gene matches. The CDR3 sequence is CASRRLAGGLETQYF. The CDR3 nucleotides read TGTGCCAGCAGGCGACTAGCGGGGGGGCTTGAGACCCAGTACTTC.

The sample holds one count of this clone. V usage is TRBV13 and J usage is TRBJ2-3; TRBD2 aligns across 14 bases. The germline gives CDR1 PRHDT, CDR2 FYEKMQ (reference sequence). With V trimmed by 5 bases and J by 2 bases, 6 bases remained unmatched. This CDR3 region has 17 residues. CDR3 residues: CASSGRLAGGPTDTQYF. CDR3 in DNA: TGTGCCAGCAGCGGTCGACTAGCGGGGGGGCCCACAGATACGCAGTATTTT.

This clone was recorded once. The V and J genes are TRBV13 and TRBJ2-3; the match to TRBD2 covers 14 bases. The V and J ends lost 1 base and 5 bases, in that order; junction bases with no gene match: 11. This CDR3 comprises 19 residues. Germline V gene lookup returns CDR1 PRHDT and CDR2 FYEKMQ (reference sequence). CDR3 residues: CASSLVGLAGGAAEDTQYF. The DNA for the CDR3 is TGTGCCAGCAGCTTAGTAGGACTAGCGGGAGGAGCGGCGGAAGATACGCAGTATTTT.

The chain has TRBV5-1 and TRBJ1-3, with D hard to call. Looked up from germline, CDR1 is SGHRS and CDR2 is YFSETQ. The CDR3 consists of 15 residues. V lost 3 bases and J lost 1, with 11 bases in between. CDR3 DNA: TGCGCCAGCAGCTCCGTTCCGGGGTCTGGAAACACCATATATTTT. It specifies CASSSVPGSGNTIYF.

This rearrangement joins TRBV9 to TRBJ1-3; 7 nucleotides match TRBD1. In germline, CDR1 is SGDLS, CDR2 YYNGEE. This CDR3 is 15 amino acids long. The J segment lost 0 bases and the V segment lost 4 bases, leaving 4 bases of the junction unmatched. The CDR3 nucleotides read TGTGCCAGCAGCCCTGGGACAGACTCTGGAAACACCATATATTTT. Amino acid sequence: CASSPGTDSGNTIYF. Full variable domain (missing parts from reference TRBV9 and TRBJ1-3): DSGVTQTPKHLITATGQRVTLRCSPRSGDLSVYWYQQSLDQGLQFLIQYYNGEERAKGNILERFSAQQFPDLHSELNLSSLELGDSALYFCASSPGTDSGNTIYFGEGSWLTVV.

The chain joins TRBV7-6 to TRBJ2-3; 8 bases are a match to TRBD2. Germline V gene sequence: CDR1 SGHVS, CDR2 FNYEAQ. The CDR3 length is 15 residues. Unmatched junction bases numbered 7, after V lost 3 bases and J lost 5 bases. CDR3 protein: CASSFGTRGGDTQYF. CDR3 coding DNA: TGTGCCAGCAGCTTCGGGACTAGGGGTGGAGATACGCAGTATTTT.

The chain has TRBV27 and TRBJ1-1; D remains ambiguous. V gave up 2 bases and J gave up 0 bases, with 7 bases separating them. The CDR3 is 14 residues long. In germline, CDR1 is MNHEY, CDR2 SMNVEV (reference sequence). The CDR3 DNA reads as TGTGCCAGCAGTTTACGACGGATGAACACTGAAGCTTTCTTT. Encoded protein: CASSLRRMNTEAFF.

This clone was detected only a few times. The V and J genes are TRBV10-3 and TRBJ1-6, with unresolved D. The ends were cut back, 3 bases at V and 0 bases at J, with 9 bases in the middle. CDR3 length equals 16 residues. CDR1 and CDR2 (germline): ENHRY, SYGVKD. DNA of the CDR3: TGTGCCATCAGTGAACCGGGGAACTCCTATAATTCACCCCTCCACTTT. It codes for CAISEPGNSYNSPLHF.

This sequence joins TRBV2 and TRBJ2-1, with a tentative D call TRBD1 (7 bases). This CDR3 is 15 amino acids long. Between the trimmed V and J ends, which lost 7 bases and 6 bases, there was a span of 19 bases. Germline V CDR1 and CDR2: SNHLY, FYNNEI. For the CDR3, the DNA is TGTGCCAGCATGAGGGTCAGGGGGGATACCAATGAGCAGTTCTTC. It specifies CASMRVRGDTNEQFF. Together with reference TRBV2 and TRBJ2-1, the CDR3 gives the full variable domain: EPEVTQTPSHQVTQMGQEVILRCVPISNHLYFYWYRQILGQKVEFLVSFYNNEISEKSEIFDDQFSVERPDGSNFTLKIRSTKLEDSAMYFCASMRVRGDTNEQFFGPGTRLTVL.

This chain uses TRBV5-1 with TRBJ1-4; 8 nucleotides match TRBD1. The CDR3 has 15 amino acids. V lost 5 bases to trimming and J lost 7 bases; unmatched junction nucleotides: 10. Looked up from germline, CDR1 is SGHRS and CDR2 is YFSETQ. In DNA, the CDR3 is TGCGCCAGCAGGGAGGACAGGGCCGGGGGTGAAAAACTGTTTTTT. It codes for CASREDRAGGEKLFF.

J is TRBJ2-3 and V is TRBV6-6, with TRBD1 identical over 8 bases. The J segment lost 14 bases and the V segment lost 6 bases, leaving 13 bases of the junction unmatched. Per the germline V gene, CDR1 is MNHNY and CDR2 is SVGAGI (reference sequence). This CDR3 has 13 residues. Here the CDR3 DNA reads TGTGCCAGCAGCCTACCTGACAGGGGATCAACGTATTTT. Its translation is CASSLPDRGSTYF.

The chain has TRBV10-3 and TRBJ2-5, with no clear D. There are 11 residues in the CDR3. With 4 bases removed from V and 11 bases from J, the gap between germline ends came to 11 bases. In germline, CDR1 is ENHRY, CDR2 SYGVKD. CDR3 amino acids: CAISVREEQYF. Here the CDR3 DNA reads TGTGCCATCAGTGTGAGAGAAGAGCAGTACTTC.

A remark on this clone: A read error may produce the germline difference seen at one junction end. The chain joins TRBV7-7 to TRBJ1-3; weak D call: TRBD1 (6 bases). The CDR3 spans 15 residues. Germline V gene lookup returns CDR1 SSHAT and CDR2 FNYEAQ (reference sequence). The CDR3 reads CASSQGHLSGNTIYF. The CDR3 bases are TGTGCTAGCAGCCAGGGACACCTCTCTGGAAACACCATATATTTT.

The chain joins TRBV5-1 to TRBJ2-1, with 8 bases matching TRBD1. Per the germline V gene, CDR1 is SGHRS and CDR2 is YFSETQ. The CDR3 is 16 amino acids. The J segment lost 3 bases and the V segment lost 5 bases, leaving 10 bases of the junction unmatched. The CDR3 bases are TGCGCCAGCAGTGTGACGGGACAGGATTACTACAATGAGCAGTTCTTC. It yields the protein CASSVTGQDYYNEQFF. The entire variable domain, with the rest obtained from reference TRBV5-1 and TRBJ2-1, is as follows: KAGVTQTPRYLIKTRGQQVTLSCSPISGHRSVSWYQQTPGQGLQFLFEYFSETQRNKGNFPGRFSGRQFSNSRSEMNVSTLELGDSALYLCASSVTGQDYYNEQFFGPGTRLTVL.